These 25 T cell receptor beta chains were sequenced from one sample in a study of identical twins. TCRdb re-analysed the 5' RACE reads in MiXCR, keeping a single row per CDR3 protein. The sample has nearly 650,000 distinct CDR3 sequences; around 7.4% are singletons. This sample was shared with a second study, whose subject was yellow fever vaccine responses in identical twins.

Source material: PBMCs. The receptors originated from a woman aged 18-29 years in good health.

The rearrangement links TRBV5-1 to TRBJ2-7; possibly TRBD1 or TRBD2 for D (5 bases each). Germline assignment: CDR1 SGHRS and CDR2 YFSETQ. V dropped 1 base and J dropped 3 bases, with 11 bases sitting between them. The CDR3 runs 14 residues. As DNA, the CDR3 is TGCGCCAGCAGCTTGTCGGTGGGGGTCTACGAGCAGTACTTC. It codes for CASSLSVGVYEQYF. Drawing the rest from reference TRBV5-1 and TRBJ2-7, the complete variable domain is KAGVTQTPRYLIKTRGQQVTLSCSPISGHRSVSWYQQTPGQGLQFLFEYFSETQRNKGNFPGRFSGRQFSNSRSEMNVSTLELGDSALYLCASSLSVGVYEQYFGPGTRLTVT.

There are many counts of this clonotype. This rearrangement joins TRBV4-1 to TRBJ1-2, with TRBD1 matching 9 bases. Germline lookup yields CDR1 MGHRA and CDR2 YSYEKL. V shed 2 bases and J 5 bases; nucleotides not matched to a gene: 12. This CDR3 is built from 17 residues. CDR3 protein: CASSQIHPGQGVYGYTF. DNA for the CDR3: TGCGCCAGCAGCCAAATCCATCCGGGACAGGGCGTTTATGGCTACACCTTC.

V is TRBV25-1 and J is TRBJ2-5; no clear D. The CDR3 sequence is 14 residues long. From germline, CDR1 is MGHDK and CDR2 SYGVNS. V gave up 3 bases and J gave up 5 bases, with 13 bases separating them. The CDR3 reads CASSEPGPRETQYF. For the CDR3, the DNA is TGTGCCAGCAGTGAGCCGGGCCCTAGGGAGACCCAGTACTTC.

This clonotype was counted at least ten times. The V and J genes are TRBV7-9 and TRBJ2-7; 7 bases map to TRBD2. J lost 3 bases, V lost 3 bases, and 5 bases had no gene match. Germline CDR1 is SEHNR and CDR2 is FQNEAQ (reference sequence). The CDR3 covers 14 residues. CDR3 in DNA: TGTGCCAGCAGCTTCGGGGGGTCGGACTACGAGCAGTACTTC. This encodes CASSFGGSDYEQYF.

This clonotype was seen at least ten times. The chain recombines TRBV18 with TRBJ1-1, with 8 bases that match TRBD1. J lost 2 bases, V lost 3 bases, and 5 bases had no gene match. Germline lookup yields CDR1 KGHSH and CDR2 LQKENI. This CDR3 has 15 amino acids. CDR3 sequence (DNA): TGTGCCAGCTCACCTGCCGGGACAGGAAACACTGAAGCTTTCTTT. Protein: CASSPAGTGNTEAFF.

This clonotype was seen many times. The genes are TRBV12-3 or TRBV12-4 and TRBJ1-1; D might be TRBD1 (5 bases). The CDR3 consists of 14 residues. Trimming stripped 7 bases from V and 1 base from J, with 13 bases between. The CDR3: CASNFRQRNTEAFF. The CDR3 nucleotides read TGTGCCAGCAACTTTAGACAGCGGAACACTGAAGCTTTCTTT.

This chain links TRBV2 with TRBJ1-3; D not resolved. This CDR3 contains 14 residues. Germline loops: CDR1 SNHLY, CDR2 FYNNEI. The V end was cut by 8 bases, the J end by 3 bases, with 14 bases between. The CDR3 region has the DNA TGTGCCAGCGGGTCGTCTTTTGATGGAAACACCATATATTTT. Translating gives CASGSSFDGNTIYF.

This clonotype was seen ten or more times. V gene TRBV7-9 combines with J gene TRBJ1-2; TRBD1 aligns across 7 bases. The V and J ends lost 1 base and 7 bases, in that order; junction bases with no gene match: 9. CDR3 length equals 15 residues. CDR1 is SEHNR, CDR2 FQNEAQ, per germline (reference sequence). CDR3 nucleotides: TGTGCCAGCAGCTTAGACGGCAGGGGGGCTTCTGGCTACACCTTC. Protein product: CASSLDGRGASGYTF.

This clonotype was picked up a small number of times. The rearrangement links TRBV5-6 to TRBJ2-1, with D unresolved. Trimming removed 2 bases at V and 3 bases at J, with 9 bases between. This CDR3 region has 14 residues. CDR1 is SGHDT, CDR2 YYEEEE, per germline. The CDR3 DNA reads TGTGCCAGCAGCTTCCCGGGCAACTACAATGAGCAGTTCTTC. Translated, it gives CASSFPGNYNEQFF.

This chain connects TRBV20-1 to TRBJ1-2; TRBD1 aligns across 9 bases. This CDR3 spans 15 amino acids. Germline loops: CDR1 DFQATT, CDR2 SNEGSKA (reference sequence). The V gene end was trimmed by 1 base and the J gene end by 3 bases; junction bases not matched to a gene: 6. CDR3 amino acids: CSARVWDRAHYGYTF. The CDR3 nucleotides are TGCAGTGCTAGAGTTTGGGACAGGGCCCACTATGGCTACACCTTC.

V is TRBV6-2 or TRBV6-3 and J is TRBJ2-1; 10 bases line up with TRBD2. The germline gives CDR1 MNHEY, CDR2 SVGEGT. After removal of 2 bases from V and 8 bases from J, the junction contained 15 bases not matched to a gene. The CDR3 extends over 18 amino acids. CDR3 region: CASSYPKPGLAMWDEQFF. CDR3 in DNA: TGTGCCAGCAGTTACCCGAAACCGGGACTAGCGATGTGGGATGAGCAGTTCTTC.

This clonotype occurred a few times. The genes are TRBV10-1 and TRBJ2-7, with 15 bases aligning to TRBD2. The CDR3 runs to 16 residues. With 5 bases clipped from V and 4 bases from J, the junction kept 6 bases outside the gene matches. Looked up from germline, CDR1 is WNHNN and CDR2 is SYGVQD (reference sequence). The CDR3 loop reads CASSPGLAGGRYEQYF. In DNA, the CDR3 is TGCGCCAGCAGTCCCGGACTAGCGGGAGGGAGATACGAGCAGTACTTC.

This clonotype was counted ten times or more. The chain has TRBV15 and TRBJ2-7; TRBD2 aligns across 8 bases. V was clipped by 1 base and J by 4 bases; unmatched bases: 9. The CDR3 is 16 residues long. In germline, CDR1 is LNHNV, CDR2 YYDKDF (reference sequence). In DNA form, the CDR3 reads TGTGCCACCAGCAGAGCAATTATAGCGGGAACTTACGAGCAGTACTTC. Encoded protein: CATSRAIIAGTYEQYF.

The chain employs TRBV27 and TRBJ2-1, with 10 positions matching TRBD1. After removal of 4 bases from V and 8 bases from J, the junction contained 8 bases not matched to a gene. The CDR3 runs 15 residues. CDR1 and CDR2 (germline): MNHEY, SMNVEV (reference sequence). CDR3 DNA: TGTGCCAGCAGTTGGGGGACAGGGGATGGGGATGAGCAGTTCTTC. Its protein is CASSWGTGDGDEQFF.

This clonotype has ten or more counts. The chain is built from TRBV27 and TRBJ1-2; D not resolved. Germline values: CDR1 MNHEY, CDR2 SMNVEV (reference sequence). V was trimmed by 0 bases and J by 3 bases, leaving 17 bases between them. This CDR3 comprises 17 residues. The CDR3: CASSLSRRGLDYYGYTF. Written as DNA, the CDR3 is TGTGCCAGCAGTTTATCGCGGCGGGGATTGGACTACTATGGCTACACCTTC.

This clonotype was detected a few times. This chain links TRBV24-1 with TRBJ1-1, with D perhaps matching TRBD1 (6 bases). Germline-derived CDR1 and CDR2 are KGHDR and SFDVKD. The CDR3 length is 13 residues. Trimming pared 7 bases from V and 4 bases from J, leaving 12 bases between. The CDR3: CATREQGVTEAFF. The DNA for the CDR3 is TGTGCCACCAGGGAACAGGGTGTCACTGAAGCTTTCTTT.

This clonotype was observed a handful of times. The chain carries TRBV20-1 and TRBJ1-2; D unclear. Between the trimmed V and J ends, which lost 4 bases and 4 bases, there was a span of 13 bases. CDR1 DFQATT and CDR2 SNEGSKA come from the germline V gene (reference sequence). The CDR3 has 13 amino acids. The chain's CDR3 is CSAKVQVFYGYTF. The CDR3 DNA sequence: TGCAGTGCTAAAGTGCAGGTTTTCTATGGCTACACCTTC.

This clonotype was picked up many times. The rearrangement links TRBV27 to TRBJ1-1; a possible D gene is TRBD1 (6 bases). CDR3 length equals 15 residues. The germline V and J ends were trimmed by 0 bases and 3 bases, with 11 bases remaining between them. CDR1 is MNHEY and CDR2 is SMNVEV in the germline V gene (reference sequence). The CDR3 sequence: CASSLSFRGYTEAFF. The CDR3 bases are TGTGCCAGCAGTTTATCGTTCAGGGGATACACTGAAGCTTTCTTT.

The rearrangement links TRBV7-9 to TRBJ2-7; D possibly corresponds to TRBD2 (6 bases). Germline values: CDR1 SEHNR, CDR2 FQNEAQ (reference sequence). V was shortened by 4 bases and J by 0 bases, with 19 bases between the two germline ends. The CDR3 spans 17 residues. The CDR3 spells CASSSVGSGHSSYEQYF. As DNA, the CDR3 is TGTGCCAGCAGCTCGGTGGGTAGCGGCCATAGCTCCTACGAGCAGTACTTC.

This clonotype was seen ten or more times. The chain is built from TRBV5-1 and TRBJ1-6, with D tentatively TRBD1 (6 bases). Deletions cut 2 bases from V and 6 bases from J, with 12 bases between. This CDR3 has 15 amino acids. Germline-derived CDR1 and CDR2 are SGHRS and YFSETQ. The DNA of the CDR3 is TGCGCCAGCAGCTTTTTACAGGGTAGTAATTCACCCCTCCACTTT. It specifies CASSFLQGSNSPLHF.

This clonotype showed up just once. One end of the junction does not line up with germline, which may come from a read error. The CDR3 here is CCARVIAGAPTGELFF. The CDR3 DNA is TGCTGTGCTAGAGTAATAGCGGGAGCCCCCACCGGGGAGCTGTTTTTT. V gene TRBV20-1 combines with J gene TRBJ2-2; 9 bases map to TRBD2. This CDR3 is 16 amino acids long. CDR1 DFQATT and CDR2 SNEGSKA come from the germline V gene (reference sequence).

The chain uses TRBV29-1 and TRBJ2-1; 8 nucleotides line up with TRBD2. In germline, CDR1 is SQVTM, CDR2 ANQGSEA. This CDR3 contains 17 residues. V was clipped by 4 bases and J by 1 base; unmatched bases: 12. As DNA, the CDR3 is TGCAGCGTTGCCCGTAGGTCTAGCGGGCAATCCTACAATGAGCAGTTCTTC. As protein: CSVARRSSGQSYNEQFF.

V gene TRBV6-5 combines with J gene TRBJ1-2; TRBD1 is a possible D gene (5 bases). Germline loops: CDR1 MNHEY, CDR2 SVGAGI. The CDR3 has 10 amino acids. The V gene lost 9 bases and the J gene lost 5 bases, with 7 bases spanning the gap. The CDR3 DNA reads as TGTGCCAGGGCAGGGTATGGCTACACCTTC. This sequence encodes CARAGYGYTF.

This clonotype appeared many times. The gene calls are TRBV29-1 and TRBJ2-5; D may be TRBD2 (6 bases). Germline CDR1 and CDR2: SQVTM and ANQGSEA. The V end lost 3 bases, the J end lost 6 bases, and 14 bases lay between the germline ends. There are 13 residues in the CDR3. Here the CDR3 reads CSVDTLGRQTQYF. The CDR3 region has the DNA TGCAGCGTTGATACCCTAGGGAGGCAGACCCAGTACTTC.

The sample holds a few counts of this clonotype. The chain's CDR3 is CASRGTALLNTQYF. The CDR3 DNA follows: TGTGCCAGCAGGGGGACAGCCCTGCTTAATACGCAGTATTTT. The J gene is TRBJ2-3, the V gene TRBV6-1; 7 bases fit TRBD1. CDR3 size: 14 residues. The germline gives CDR1 MNHNS, CDR2 SASEGT. After removal of 6 bases from V and 7 bases from J, the junction contained 10 bases not matched to a gene.